This TCR beta chain was profiled in a study of blood T cell repertoires in COVID-19. Study context: In each case, the material was cDNA or gDNA derived from T cells, B-cell-depleted T cells, or PBMCs.

V lost 3 bases to trimming and J lost 5 bases, with 10 bases between them. The germline V gene has CDR1 LGHDT and CDR2 YNNKEL (reference sequence). This CDR3 comprises 13 residues. Original methodology: Reference gene primer amplification yielded estimated nucleated cell counts. Method: immunoSEQ multiplex PCR; TCRdb's copy keeps in-frame clones and lacks some. That table supplies the V and J calls and clone size; D and trimming were determined from the DNA. In the table there are 150,000 to 200,000 clones, 88% of which are singletons. This receptor was identified in a woman between 25 and 40 years old with acute or convalescent COVID-19. The chain is built from TRBV3-1 (or the pseudogene TRBV3-2) and TRBJ2-5; D might be TRBD2 (5 bases). Sequenced: peripheral blood. CDR3 residues: CASSQRTLETQYF. The DNA for the CDR3 is TGTGCCAGCAGCCAGAGGACTCTGGAGACCCAGTACTTC.